The clone carrying this T cell receptor (beta chain) came up once. Its specificity is unknown. This sample is drawn from a study of PD-1 blockade in classical Hodgkin lymphoma. Regarding the study as a whole: It was among complete responders that baseline diversity resembled that of newly diagnosed patients. Whatever underlies the repertoire differences (possibly disease activity or prior therapy) remains undefined.

The repertoire was sequenced with immunoSEQ multiplex PCR; TCRdb's copy has only in-frame clones and lacks some. The sample consists of 9,000 to 10,000 clones, approximately 90% of them appearing once. Following autologous stem cell transplantation, relapse occurred in every patient, and exposure to brentuximab vedotin varied. Germline V gene data show CDR1 as MDHEN and CDR2 as SYDVKM. Trimming pared 3 bases from V and 4 bases from J, leaving 4 bases between. The CDR3 has 11 amino acids. The receptor comes from a human donor with classical Hodgkin lymphoma. This sample comprised peripheral blood mononuclear cells (PBMCs), obtained at baseline. J is TRBJ2-7 and V is TRBV28; no clear D. In DNA, the CDR3 is TGTGCCAGCAGTTTGAGATACGAGCAGTACTTC. This sequence encodes CASSLRYEQYF.